The rows below give T cell receptor beta chains drawn from one sample of a study of CD8+CD57+ T cells in acquired aplastic anemia. TCRdb processed the reads anew with MiXCR; each CDR3 protein has one entry. In the table there are hundreds of thousands of distinct CDR3 sequences, around 68% of which are singletons. Sequencing was performed on sorted CD4+, CD8+, or CD8+CD57+ T cells (not recorded which) from PBMCs. These receptor sequences come from a human donor in good health, serving as a control. Both conserved end residues are part of each CDR3. A D gene is named only where the DNA matches it firmly. Expanded clones get a size class; other rows say once, few or many, or leave the size out.

clone size: .
D gene: TRBD1
V gene: TRBV10-3
J gene: TRBJ1-1
CDR3 protein: CAIGDRGQLGTEAFF
CDR3 DNA: TGTGCCATCGGTGACAGGGGGCAATTGGGCACTGAAGCTTTCTTT

clone size: .
D gene: .
V gene: TRBV4-1
J gene: TRBJ2-7
CDR3 protein: CASSHTLSSEQYF
CDR3 DNA: TGCGCCAGCAGCCACACACTATCTAGCGAGCAGTACTTC

clone size: .
D gene: .
V gene: TRBV2
J gene: TRBJ2-3
CDR3 protein: CASRRRATDTQYF
CDR3 DNA: TGTGCCAGCAGGCGGCGCGCCACAGATACGCAGTATTTT

clone size: .
D gene: .
V gene: TRBV20-1
J gene: TRBJ2-5
CDR3 protein: CSASGELGTTQYF
CDR3 DNA: TGCAGTGCTAGTGGGGAATTAGGCACCACCCAGTACTTC

clone size: .
D gene: .
V gene: TRBV5-1
J gene: TRBJ1-2
CDR3 protein: CASSVGPTNYGYTF
CDR3 DNA: TGTGCCAGCAGCGTAGGGCCCACTAACTATGGCTACACCTTC

clone size: .
D gene: .
V gene: TRBV2
J gene: TRBJ2-3
CDR3 protein: CASSAGDTQYF
CDR3 DNA: TGTGCCAGCAGCGCTGGAGATACGCAGTATTTT

clone size: .
D gene: .
V gene: TRBV14
J gene: TRBJ2-7
CDR3 protein: CASSQVPDSGYYEQYF
CDR3 DNA: TGTGCCAGCAGCCAAGTCCCGGACAGCGGTTACTACGAGCAGTACTTC

clone size: few
D gene: .
V gene: TRBV5-1
J gene: TRBJ1-1
CDR3 protein: CASSLAGRTEAFF
CDR3 DNA: TGCGCCAGCAGCTTGGCCGGGAGGACTGAAGCTTTCTTT

clone size: .
D gene: .
V gene: TRBV7-3
J gene: TRBJ2-7
CDR3 protein: CASSVAAGPYEQYF
CDR3 DNA: TGTGCCAGCAGCGTGGCGGCAGGGCCCTACGAGCAGTACTTC

clone size: .
D gene: .
V gene: TRBV20-1
J gene: TRBJ2-6
CDR3 protein: CSAGRCSGPNVLTF
CDR3 DNA: TGCAGCGCTGGACGGTGCTCTGGGCCCAACGTCCTGACTTTC

clone size: .
D gene: .
V gene: TRBV11-2
J gene: TRBJ1-6
CDR3 protein: CASSAGTSRFHSPLHF
CDR3 DNA: TGTGCCAGCAGCGCCGGGACTAGCAGGTTCCATTCACCCCTCCACTTT

clone size: .
D gene: .
V gene: TRBV10-2
J gene: TRBJ1-2
CDR3 protein: CASSYSEYTF
CDR3 DNA: TGTGCCAGCAGTTACTCGGAGTACACCTTC

clone size: .
D gene: .
V gene: TRBV7-9
J gene: TRBJ2-3
CDR3 protein: CASSLGTDTQSFTQYF
CDR3 DNA: TGTGCCAGCAGCTTAGGTACAGATACGCAGTCTTTTACGCAGTATTTT

clone size: many
D gene: TRBD1
V gene: TRBV2
J gene: TRBJ2-4
CDR3 protein: CASSGQGLNIQYF
CDR3 DNA: TGTGCCAGCAGCGGACAGGGGCTGAACATTCAGTACTTC

clone size: once
D gene: TRBD1
V gene: TRBV9
J gene: TRBJ2-2
CDR3 protein: CASSLGGQTRGELFF
CDR3 DNA: TGTGCCAGTAGTCTTGGGGGACAGACCAGGGGAGAGCTGTTTTTT

clone size: .
D gene: TRBD1
V gene: TRBV19
J gene: TRBJ2-7
CDR3 protein: CASSIPDRGSSYEQYF
CDR3 DNA: TGTGCCAGTAGTATTCCGGACAGGGGGAGCTCCTACGAGCAGTACTTC

clone size: once
D gene: TRBD2
V gene: TRBV19
J gene: TRBJ2-1
CDR3 protein: CASSGARGGSYNEQFF
CDR3 DNA: TGTGCCAGCAGCGGAGCGCGGGGGGGCTCCTACAATGAGCAGTTCTTC

clone size: .
D gene: .
V gene: TRBV10-2
J gene: TRBJ2-7
CDR3 protein: CASSGTGTYEQYF
CDR3 DNA: TGCGCCAGCAGTGGGACGGGAACCTACGAGCAGTACTTC

clone size: .
D gene: TRBD1
V gene: TRBV7-2
J gene: TRBJ2-7
CDR3 protein: CASSLDSGQHNEQQYF
CDR3 DNA: TGTGCCAGCAGCTTAGATTCGGGACAGCACAATGAGCAGCAGTACTTC

clone size: few
D gene: .
V gene: TRBV12-3/TRBV12-4
J gene: TRBJ1-1
CDR3 protein: CASRQLNTEAFF
CDR3 DNA: TGTGCCAGCAGGCAGTTAAACACTGAAGCTTTCTTT

clone size: .
D gene: TRBD1
V gene: TRBV10-3
J gene: TRBJ1-1
CDR3 protein: CAISTQGAPEAFF
CDR3 DNA: TGTGCCATCAGTACGCAGGGGGCCCCTGAAGCTTTCTTT

clone size: many
D gene: .
V gene: TRBV5-8
J gene: TRBJ1-6
CDR3 protein: CASSLVRDSPLHF
CDR3 DNA: TGTGCCAGCAGCTTGGTGCGGGATTCACCCCTCCACTTT

clone size: .
D gene: .
V gene: TRBV7-2
J gene: TRBJ1-1
CDR3 protein: CASSMGGGSEAFF
CDR3 DNA: TGTGCCAGCAGTATGGGAGGTGGCTCTGAAGCTTTCTTT

clone size: few
D gene: TRBD1
V gene: TRBV24-1
J gene: TRBJ1-2
CDR3 protein: CATSAPDRGSYGYTF
CDR3 DNA: TGTGCCACCAGTGCCCCGGACAGGGGGTCCTATGGCTACACCTTC

clone size: many
D gene: .
V gene: TRBV7-9
J gene: TRBJ2-5
CDR3 protein: CASSIVETQYF
CDR3 DNA: TGTGCCAGCAGCATCGTTGAGACCCAGTACTTC

clone size: .
D gene: TRBD1
V gene: TRBV19
J gene: TRBJ2-5
CDR3 protein: CASSTGGQETQYF
CDR3 DNA: TGTGCCAGTTCGACAGGGGGCCAAGAGACCCAGTACTTC

clone size: .
D gene: .
V gene: TRBV20-1
J gene: TRBJ1-2
CDR3 protein: CSASPSYGYTF
CDR3 DNA: TGCAGTGCTAGCCCCAGTTATGGCTACACCTTC

clone size: .
D gene: .
V gene: TRBV9
J gene: TRBJ1-2
CDR3 protein: CASSAHPGHAFTTF
CDR3 DNA: TGTGCCAGCAGCGCCCATCCGGGACATGCCTTCACGACCTTC

clone size: .
D gene: .
V gene: TRBV7-2
J gene: TRBJ1-3
CDR3 protein: CASSLEQVRGNSIYF
CDR3 DNA: TGTGCCAGCAGCCTAGAACAGGTGAGAGGAAACTCCATATATTTT

clone size: .
D gene: .
V gene: TRBV15
J gene: TRBJ1-1
CDR3 protein: CATSRDYGTEAFF
CDR3 DNA: TGTGCCACCAGCAGAGATTATGGGACTGAAGCTTTCTTT

clone size: .
D gene: TRBD1
V gene: TRBV7-3
J gene: TRBJ2-2
CDR3 protein: CASSLRKAGQGSGELFF
CDR3 DNA: TGTGCCAGCAGCTTAAGAAAAGCAGGACAGGGAAGCGGGGAGCTGTTTTTT

clone size: .
D gene: TRBD1
V gene: TRBV20-1
J gene: TRBJ2-1
CDR3 protein: CSALDRTGVNEQFF
CDR3 DNA: TGCAGTGCCCTGGACCGAACAGGGGTGAATGAGCAGTTCTTC

clone size: many
D gene: .
V gene: TRBV24-1
J gene: TRBJ1-2
CDR3 protein: CATSVGSDSYGYTF
CDR3 DNA: TGTGCCACCAGTGTTGGTTCGGACAGCTATGGCTACACCTTC

clone size: .
D gene: .
V gene: TRBV7-2
J gene: TRBJ2-5
CDR3 protein: CASSLAGAAETQYF
CDR3 DNA: TGTGCCAGCAGCTTAGCAGGGGCCGCAGAGACGCAGTACTTC

clone size: many
D gene: .
V gene: TRBV6-6
J gene: TRBJ1-6
CDR3 protein: CASSYSGRGDSPLHF
CDR3 DNA: TGTGCCAGCAGTTACTCTGGCAGGGGTGATTCACCCCTCCACTTT

clone size: .
D gene: .
V gene: TRBV6-2/TRBV6-3
J gene: TRBJ2-6
CDR3 protein: CASSSTGILANVLTF
CDR3 DNA: TGTGCCAGCAGTTCCACAGGGATCCTGGCCAACGTCCTGACTTTC

clone size: .
D gene: .
V gene: TRBV19
J gene: TRBJ1-4
CDR3 protein: CASTSGAAGTGGEKLFF
CDR3 DNA: TGTGCCAGTACCTCCGGGGCAGCGGGGACTGGAGGCGAAAAACTGTTTTTT

clone size: .
D gene: .
V gene: TRBV5-6
J gene: TRBJ2-3
CDR3 protein: CASTISRHTQYF
CDR3 DNA: TGTGCCAGCACCATTTCTAGACATACGCAGTATTTT

clone size: few
D gene: .
V gene: TRBV2
J gene: TRBJ1-5
CDR3 protein: CASSEDRDSNQPQHF
CDR3 DNA: TGTGCCAGCAGTGAAGACAGAGATAGCAATCAGCCCCAGCATTTT

clone size: .
D gene: .
V gene: TRBV19
J gene: TRBJ2-4
CDR3 protein: CASNGEGGGKNIQYF
CDR3 DNA: TGTGCCAGCAATGGGGAGGGGGGAGGTAAAAACATTCAGTACTTC

clone size: few
D gene: TRBD2
V gene: TRBV2
J gene: TRBJ2-3
CDR3 protein: CASPGLAAGDTQYF
CDR3 DNA: TGTGCCAGCCCGGGCCTAGCGGCAGGAGATACGCAGTATTTT

clone size: .
D gene: .
V gene: TRBV19
J gene: TRBJ1-6
CDR3 protein: CASSPAGMSYNSPLHF
CDR3 DNA: TGTGCCAGTAGTCCAGCGGGGATGTCCTATAATTCACCCCTCCACTTT

clone size: .
D gene: TRBD2
V gene: TRBV9
J gene: TRBJ2-3
CDR3 protein: CASSVRGLAATSKYF
CDR3 DNA: TGTGCCAGCAGCGTCCGCGGACTAGCAGCCACTAGCAAGTATTTT

clone size: many
D gene: .
V gene: TRBV20-1
J gene: TRBJ1-3
CDR3 protein: CSARDLQGTYSGNTIYF
CDR3 DNA: TGCAGTGCTAGAGATCTTCAGGGGACGTACTCTGGAAACACCATATATTTT

clone size: .
D gene: .
V gene: TRBV19
J gene: TRBJ1-1
CDR3 protein: CASSFRDKDNTEAFF
CDR3 DNA: TGTGCCAGTAGTTTCAGGGATAAGGATAACACTGAAGCTTTCTTT

clone size: many
D gene: .
V gene: TRBV10-3
J gene: TRBJ1-2
CDR3 protein: CAISDALGAGYTF
CDR3 DNA: TGTGCCATCAGTGATGCACTCGGTGCCGGGTACACCTTC

clone size: .
D gene: .
V gene: TRBV7-9
J gene: TRBJ1-6
CDR3 protein: CASSSRDIGFGSLHF
CDR3 DNA: TGTGCCAGCAGCAGCCGGGACATTGGATTTGGGTCCCTCCACTTT

clone size: .
D gene: .
V gene: TRBV20-1
J gene: TRBJ1-2
CDR3 protein: CSVRAGHEQSF
CDR3 DNA: TGCAGCGTTCGGGCAGGTCATGAGCAGTCCTTC

clone size: .
D gene: .
V gene: TRBV7-9
J gene: TRBJ1-6
CDR3 protein: CASSPPQLSNLHF
CDR3 DNA: TGTGCCAGCAGCCCTCCTCAGTTGTCAAACCTCCACTTT

clone size: .
D gene: .
V gene: TRBV20-1
J gene: TRBJ2-1
CDR3 protein: CSAIRGILGDEQFF
CDR3 DNA: TGCAGTGCTATTCGAGGAATCCTCGGTGATGAGCAGTTCTTC

clone size: .
D gene: .
V gene: TRBV7-4
J gene: TRBJ2-1
CDR3 protein: CASSGARTYNEQFF
CDR3 DNA: TGTGCCAGCAGCGGGGCGAGAACCTACAACGAGCAGTTCTTC

clone size: .
D gene: .
V gene: TRBV10-3
J gene: TRBJ2-7
CDR3 protein: CASSAGQEGSAQYF
CDR3 DNA: TGTGCCAGCAGTGCCGGACAAGAGGGCTCAGCCCAGTACTTT

clone size: .
D gene: TRBD1
V gene: TRBV7-2
J gene: TRBJ1-3
CDR3 protein: CASSSNPGTDGNTIYF
CDR3 DNA: TGTGCCAGCAGCTCAAACCCGGGGACAGATGGAAACACCATATATTTT

clone size: few
D gene: TRBD1
V gene: TRBV10-3
J gene: TRBJ1-1
CDR3 protein: CAISKGQRGAFF
CDR3 DNA: TGTGCCATCTCGAAGGGACAGCGAGGGGCTTTCTTT

clone size: many
D gene: .
V gene: TRBV20-1
J gene: TRBJ1-2
CDR3 protein: CSARASTGDYGYTF
CDR3 DNA: TGCAGTGCTAGAGCGAGCACAGGAGACTATGGCTACACCTTC

clone size: few
D gene: .
V gene: TRBV12-3/TRBV12-4
J gene: TRBJ2-3
CDR3 protein: CASSAGLPTDTQYF
CDR3 DNA: TGTGCCAGTTCCGCAGGGCTACCCACAGATACGCAGTATTTT

clone size: .
D gene: .
V gene: TRBV20-1
J gene: TRBJ2-7
CDR3 protein: CSARDVRTEQYF
CDR3 DNA: TGCAGTGCTAGAGATGTGAGGACCGAGCAGTACTTC

clone size: .
D gene: .
V gene: TRBV20-1
J gene: TRBJ1-1
CDR3 protein: CSASGEEDTQAFF
CDR3 DNA: TGCAGTGCCTCAGGGGAGGAAGATACGCAAGCTTTCTTT

clone size: many
D gene: .
V gene: TRBV20-1
J gene: TRBJ1-6
CDR3 protein: CSARESYGSYNSPLHF
CDR3 DNA: TGCAGTGCTAGAGAGAGTTATGGCTCCTATAATTCACCCCTCCACTTT

clone size: .
D gene: .
V gene: TRBV19
J gene: TRBJ2-5
CDR3 protein: CAWSPGVGETQYF
CDR3 DNA: TGTGCCTGGAGCCCAGGGGTGGGTGAGACCCAGTACTTC